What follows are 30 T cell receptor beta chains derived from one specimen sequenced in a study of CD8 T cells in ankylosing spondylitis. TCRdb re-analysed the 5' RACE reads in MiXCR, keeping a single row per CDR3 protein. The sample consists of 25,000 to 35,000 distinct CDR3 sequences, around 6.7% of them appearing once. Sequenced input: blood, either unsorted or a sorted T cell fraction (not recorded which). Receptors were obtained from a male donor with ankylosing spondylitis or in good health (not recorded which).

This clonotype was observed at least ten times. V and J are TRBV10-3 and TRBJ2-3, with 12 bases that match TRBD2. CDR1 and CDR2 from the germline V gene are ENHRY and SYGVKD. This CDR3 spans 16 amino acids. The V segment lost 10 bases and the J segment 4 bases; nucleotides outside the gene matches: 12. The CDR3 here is CATVNGLAGNADTQYF. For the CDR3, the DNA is TGTGCCACCGTCAACGGACTAGCGGGAAACGCAGATACGCAGTATTTT.

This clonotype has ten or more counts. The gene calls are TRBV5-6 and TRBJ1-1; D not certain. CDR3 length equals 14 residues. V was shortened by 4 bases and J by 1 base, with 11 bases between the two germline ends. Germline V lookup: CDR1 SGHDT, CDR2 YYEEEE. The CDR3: CASSPIQRNTEAFF. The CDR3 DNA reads TGTGCCAGCAGCCCAATTCAGAGGAACACTGAAGCTTTCTTT. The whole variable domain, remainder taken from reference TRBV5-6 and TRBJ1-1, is DAGVTQSPTHLIKTRGQQVTLRCSPKSGHDTVSWYQQALGQGPQFIFQYYEEEERQRGNFPDRFSGHQFPNYSSELNVNALLLGDSALYLCASSPIQRNTEAFFGQGTRLTVV.

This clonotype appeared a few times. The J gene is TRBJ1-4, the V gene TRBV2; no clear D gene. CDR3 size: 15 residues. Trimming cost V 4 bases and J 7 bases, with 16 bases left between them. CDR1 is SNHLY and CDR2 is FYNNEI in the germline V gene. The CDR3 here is CASSVTPNAPEKLFF. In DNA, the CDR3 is TGTGCCAGCAGTGTGACCCCGAACGCCCCTGAAAAACTGTTTTTT.

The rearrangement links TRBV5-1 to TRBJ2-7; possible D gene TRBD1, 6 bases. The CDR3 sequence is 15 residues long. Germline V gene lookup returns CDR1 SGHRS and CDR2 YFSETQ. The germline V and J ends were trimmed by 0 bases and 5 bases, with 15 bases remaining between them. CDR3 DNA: TGCGCCAGCAGCTTGGGACAGGCCTGGGGCAACGAGCAGTACTTC. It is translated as CASSLGQAWGNEQYF.

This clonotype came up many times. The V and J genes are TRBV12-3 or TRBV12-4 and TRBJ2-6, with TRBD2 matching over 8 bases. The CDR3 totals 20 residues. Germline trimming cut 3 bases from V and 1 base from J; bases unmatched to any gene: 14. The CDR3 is CASSFPQGAGVYSGANVLTF. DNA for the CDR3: TGTGCCAGCAGTTTCCCCCAGGGAGCGGGAGTTTATTCTGGGGCCAACGTCCTGACTTTC.

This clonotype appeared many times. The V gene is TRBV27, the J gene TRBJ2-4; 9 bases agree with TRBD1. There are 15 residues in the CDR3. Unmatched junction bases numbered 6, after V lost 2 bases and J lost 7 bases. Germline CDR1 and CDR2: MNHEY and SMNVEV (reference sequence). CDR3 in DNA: TGTGCCAGCAGTTTAGCCACAGGGGGCGAGAACATTCAGTACTTC. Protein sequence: CASSLATGGENIQYF.

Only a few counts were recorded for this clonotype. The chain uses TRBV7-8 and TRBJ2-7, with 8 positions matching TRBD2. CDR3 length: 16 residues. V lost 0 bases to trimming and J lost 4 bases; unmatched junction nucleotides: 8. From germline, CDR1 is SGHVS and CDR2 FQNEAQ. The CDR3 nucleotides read TGTGCCAGCAGCTTAGCGTCCAGCGGGAGTGTTTACGAGCAGTACTTC. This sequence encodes CASSLASSGSVYEQYF.

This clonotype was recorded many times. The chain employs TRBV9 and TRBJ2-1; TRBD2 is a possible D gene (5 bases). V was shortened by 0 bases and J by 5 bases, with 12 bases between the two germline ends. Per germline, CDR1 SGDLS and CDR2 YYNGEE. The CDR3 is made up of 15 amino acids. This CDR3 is CASSVGLAEHNEQFF. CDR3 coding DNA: TGTGCCAGCAGCGTAGGTCTAGCAGAGCACAATGAGCAGTTCTTC.

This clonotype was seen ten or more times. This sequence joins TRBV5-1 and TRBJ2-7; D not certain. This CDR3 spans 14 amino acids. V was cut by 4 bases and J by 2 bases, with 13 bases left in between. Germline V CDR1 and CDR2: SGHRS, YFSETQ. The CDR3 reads CASSPLQTTYEQYF. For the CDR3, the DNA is TGCGCCAGCAGCCCCCTCCAGACGACCTACGAGCAGTACTTC. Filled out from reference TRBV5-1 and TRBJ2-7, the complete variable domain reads KAGVTQTPRYLIKTRGQQVTLSCSPISGHRSVSWYQQTPGQGLQFLFEYFSETQRNKGNFPGRFSGRQFSNSRSEMNVSTLELGDSALYLCASSPLQTTYEQYFGPGTRLTVT.

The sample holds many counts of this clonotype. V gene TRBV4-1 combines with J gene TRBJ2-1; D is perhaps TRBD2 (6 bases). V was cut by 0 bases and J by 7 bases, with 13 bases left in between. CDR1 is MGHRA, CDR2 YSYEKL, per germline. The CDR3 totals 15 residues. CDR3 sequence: CASSQDGRGWNEQFF. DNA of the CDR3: TGCGCCAGCAGCCAAGACGGGAGAGGGTGGAATGAGCAGTTCTTC.

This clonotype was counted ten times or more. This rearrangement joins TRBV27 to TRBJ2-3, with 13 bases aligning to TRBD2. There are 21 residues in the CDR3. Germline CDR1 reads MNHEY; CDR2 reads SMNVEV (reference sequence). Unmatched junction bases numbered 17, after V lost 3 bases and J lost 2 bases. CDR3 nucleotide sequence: TGTGCCAGCAGTTTGAATCCCCTTCGGACTAGCGGGAGCCCAACCACAGATACGCAGTATTTT. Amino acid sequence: CASSLNPLRTSGSPTTDTQYF.

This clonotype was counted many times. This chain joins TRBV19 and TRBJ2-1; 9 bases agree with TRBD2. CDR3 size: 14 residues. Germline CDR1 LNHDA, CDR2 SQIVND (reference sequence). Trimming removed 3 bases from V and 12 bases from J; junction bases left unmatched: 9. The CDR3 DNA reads TGTGCCAGTAGTATCGGTAGCGGGAGATTGGTGCAGTTCTTC. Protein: CASSIGSGRLVQFF. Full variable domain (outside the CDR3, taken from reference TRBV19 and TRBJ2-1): DGGITQSPKYLFRKEGQNVTLSCEQNLNHDAMYWYRQDPGQGLRLIYYSQIVNDFQKGDIAEGYSVSREKKESFPLTVTSAQKNPTAFYLCASSIGSGRLVQFFGPGTRLTVL.

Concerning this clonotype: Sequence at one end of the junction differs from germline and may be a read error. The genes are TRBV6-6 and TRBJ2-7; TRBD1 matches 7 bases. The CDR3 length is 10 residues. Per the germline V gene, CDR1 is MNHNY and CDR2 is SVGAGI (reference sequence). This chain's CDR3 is CANKGGEQHF. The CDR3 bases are TGTGCCAACAAAGGGGGCGAGCAGCACTTC.

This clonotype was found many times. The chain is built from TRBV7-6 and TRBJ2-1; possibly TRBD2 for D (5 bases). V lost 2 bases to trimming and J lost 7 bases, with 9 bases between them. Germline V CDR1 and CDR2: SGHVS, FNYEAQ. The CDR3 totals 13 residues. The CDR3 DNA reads TGTGCCAGCAGCTTATCCGGGGTGAATGAGCAGTTCTTC. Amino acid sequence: CASSLSGVNEQFF.

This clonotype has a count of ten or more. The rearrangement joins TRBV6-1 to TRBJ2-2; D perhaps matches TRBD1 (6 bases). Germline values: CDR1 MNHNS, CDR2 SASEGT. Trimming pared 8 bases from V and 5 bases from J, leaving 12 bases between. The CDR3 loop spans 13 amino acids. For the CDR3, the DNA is TGTGCCAGCTCTATAGGGGGAACCGGGGAGCTGTTTTTT. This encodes CASSIGGTGELFF.

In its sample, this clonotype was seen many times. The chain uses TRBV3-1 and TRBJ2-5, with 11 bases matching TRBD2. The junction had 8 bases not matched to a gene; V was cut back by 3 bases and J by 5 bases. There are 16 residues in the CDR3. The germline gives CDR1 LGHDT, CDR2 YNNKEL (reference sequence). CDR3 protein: CASSHVPSGRTETQYF. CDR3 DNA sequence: TGTGCCAGCAGCCATGTGCCTAGCGGGAGGACGGAGACCCAGTACTTC.

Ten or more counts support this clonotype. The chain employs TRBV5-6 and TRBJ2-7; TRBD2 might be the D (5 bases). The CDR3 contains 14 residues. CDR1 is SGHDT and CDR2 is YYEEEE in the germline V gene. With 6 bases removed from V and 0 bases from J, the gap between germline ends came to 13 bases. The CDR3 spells CASTPTGSSYEQYF. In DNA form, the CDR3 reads TGTGCCAGCACCCCCACGGGAAGCTCCTACGAGCAGTACTTC.

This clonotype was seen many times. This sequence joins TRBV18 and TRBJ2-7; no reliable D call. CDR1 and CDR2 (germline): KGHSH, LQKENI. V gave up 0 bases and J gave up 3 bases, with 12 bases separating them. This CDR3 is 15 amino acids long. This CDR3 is CASSPPSPRIYEQYF. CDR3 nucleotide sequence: TGTGCCAGCTCACCACCTAGCCCCAGAATCTACGAGCAGTACTTC.

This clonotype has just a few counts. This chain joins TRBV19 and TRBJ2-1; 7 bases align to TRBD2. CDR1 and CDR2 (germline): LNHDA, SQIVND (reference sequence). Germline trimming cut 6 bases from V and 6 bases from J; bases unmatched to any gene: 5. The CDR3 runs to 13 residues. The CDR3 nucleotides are TGTGCCAGTAGCTTGCGGGGGATCAATGAGCAGTTCTTC. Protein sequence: CASSLRGINEQFF.

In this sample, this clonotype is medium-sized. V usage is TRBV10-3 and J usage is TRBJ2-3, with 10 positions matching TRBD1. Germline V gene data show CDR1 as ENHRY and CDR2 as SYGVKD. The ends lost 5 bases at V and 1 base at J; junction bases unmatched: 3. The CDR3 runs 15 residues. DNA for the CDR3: TGTGCCATCAGTCTCGGGACAGGGGGCACAGATACGCAGTATTTT. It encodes CAISLGTGGTDTQYF.

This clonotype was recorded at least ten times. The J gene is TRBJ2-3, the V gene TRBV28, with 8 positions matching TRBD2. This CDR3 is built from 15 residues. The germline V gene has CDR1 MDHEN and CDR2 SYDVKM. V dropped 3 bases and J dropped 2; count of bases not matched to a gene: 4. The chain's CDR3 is CASSFQREITDTQYF. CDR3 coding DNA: TGTGCCAGCAGTTTCCAGCGGGAGATCACAGATACGCAGTATTTT.

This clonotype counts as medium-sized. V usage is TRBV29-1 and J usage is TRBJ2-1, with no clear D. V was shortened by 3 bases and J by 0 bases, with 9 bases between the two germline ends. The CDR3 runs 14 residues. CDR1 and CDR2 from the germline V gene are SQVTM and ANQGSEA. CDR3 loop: CSVEWQSSYNEQFF. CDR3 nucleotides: TGCAGCGTTGAGTGGCAGAGCTCCTACAATGAGCAGTTCTTC.

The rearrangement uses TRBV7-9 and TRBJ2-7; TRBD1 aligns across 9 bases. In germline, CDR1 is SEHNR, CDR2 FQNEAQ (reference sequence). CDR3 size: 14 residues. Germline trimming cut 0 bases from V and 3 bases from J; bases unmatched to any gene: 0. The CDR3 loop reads CASSLAGQGYEQYF. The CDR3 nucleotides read TGTGCCAGCAGCTTAGCGGGACAGGGCTACGAGCAGTACTTC. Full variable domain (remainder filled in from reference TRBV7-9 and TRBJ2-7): DTGVSQNPRHKITKRGQNVTFRCDPISEHNRLYWYRQTLGQGPEFLTYFQNEAQLEKSRLLSDRFSAERPKGSFSTLEIQRTEQGDSAMYLCASSLAGQGYEQYFGPGTRLTVT.

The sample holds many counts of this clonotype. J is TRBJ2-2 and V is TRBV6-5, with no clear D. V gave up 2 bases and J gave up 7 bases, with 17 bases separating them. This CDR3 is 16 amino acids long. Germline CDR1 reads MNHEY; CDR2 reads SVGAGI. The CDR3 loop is CASSYPGPRSGGELFF. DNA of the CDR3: TGTGCCAGCAGTTACCCGGGCCCCCGGTCGGGCGGGGAGCTGTTTTTT.

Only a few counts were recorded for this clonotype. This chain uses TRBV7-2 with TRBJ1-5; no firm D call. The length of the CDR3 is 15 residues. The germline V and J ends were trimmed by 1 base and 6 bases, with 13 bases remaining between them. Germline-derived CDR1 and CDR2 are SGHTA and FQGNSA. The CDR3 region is CASSLDGRGTQPQHF. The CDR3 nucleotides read TGTGCCAGCAGCTTAGACGGGCGAGGTACTCAGCCCCAGCATTTT.

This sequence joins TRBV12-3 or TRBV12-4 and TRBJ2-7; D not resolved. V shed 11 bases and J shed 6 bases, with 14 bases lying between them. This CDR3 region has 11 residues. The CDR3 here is CASRGSLEQYF. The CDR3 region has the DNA TGTGCCTCCAGAGGCTCACTCGAGCAGTACTTC.

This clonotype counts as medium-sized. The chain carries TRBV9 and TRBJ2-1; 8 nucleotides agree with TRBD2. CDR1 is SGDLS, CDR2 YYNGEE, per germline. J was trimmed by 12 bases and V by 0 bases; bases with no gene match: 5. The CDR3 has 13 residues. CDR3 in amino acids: CASSVAQAGGQFF. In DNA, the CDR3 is TGTGCCAGCAGCGTAGCTCAGGCGGGAGGGCAGTTCTTC.

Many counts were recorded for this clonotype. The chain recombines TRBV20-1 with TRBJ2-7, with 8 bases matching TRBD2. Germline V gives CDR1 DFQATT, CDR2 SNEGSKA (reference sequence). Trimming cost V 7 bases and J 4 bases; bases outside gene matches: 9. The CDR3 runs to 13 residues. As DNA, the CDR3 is TGCAGTGGCCCATCTTCGGGAGGGTACGAGCAGTACTTC. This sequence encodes CSGPSSGGYEQYF.

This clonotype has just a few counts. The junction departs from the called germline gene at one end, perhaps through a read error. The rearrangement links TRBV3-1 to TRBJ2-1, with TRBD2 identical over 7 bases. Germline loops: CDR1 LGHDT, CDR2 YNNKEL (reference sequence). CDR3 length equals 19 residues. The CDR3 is CAISDRPLLAPSSYNEQFF. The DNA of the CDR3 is TGTGCCATCAGCGACCGGCCCTTACTAGCGCCAAGCTCCTACAATGAGCAGTTCTTC.

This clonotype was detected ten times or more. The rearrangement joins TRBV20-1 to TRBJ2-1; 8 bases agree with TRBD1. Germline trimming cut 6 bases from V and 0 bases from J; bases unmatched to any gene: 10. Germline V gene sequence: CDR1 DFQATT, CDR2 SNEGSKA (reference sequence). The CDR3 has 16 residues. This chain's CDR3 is CSAPDRDRSSYNEQFF. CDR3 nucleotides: TGCAGTGCGCCGGACAGGGATCGGAGCTCCTACAATGAGCAGTTCTTC.